Listed below are T cell receptor beta chains from one sample, sequenced in a study of shared clonotypes between healthy human individuals. The data were produced by immunoSEQ multiplex PCR, yet TCRdb's version contains in-frame clones alone and is incomplete. Of about 1 million clones listed, approximately 72% are singletons. Specimen: memory CD4+ T cells sorted from blood. These TCRs come from a man aged 18 to 29 in good health. CDR3s include the opening cysteine and the closing phenylalanine or tryptophan. Each record gives: J gene, V gene, clone size, D gene, CDR3 DNA, CDR3 protein. The D gene is left open where the match is weak. The size field is filled for only some rows; it gives once, few, many or a size class.

>TRBJ2-1|TRBV2|few|NA
TGTGCCAGCAGTGTTGAGACTACGAACAATGAGCAGTTCTTC
CASSVETTNNEQFF
>TRBJ2-7|TRBV10-3|NA|TRBD1
TGTGCCATGGCCGCCGGGACAGGGACCCACGAGCAGTACTTC
CAMAAGTGTHEQYF
>TRBJ1-5|TRBV5-6|NA|TRBD1
TGTGCCAGCAGCTTAGGACAGGGAGGCAATCAGCCCCAGCATTTT
CASSLGQGGNQPQHF
>TRBJ2-2|TRBV5-6|NA|TRBD2
TGTGCCAGCAGCCGGACTAGCGGGGTGGCGGGGGAGCTGTTTTTT
CASSRTSGVAGELFF
>TRBJ1-2|TRBV23-1|many|TRBD1
TGCGCCAGCAGTCAAGCCTGGACAGGGGTCTATGGCTACACCTTC
CASSQAWTGVYGYTF
>TRBJ1-5|TRBV28|NA|TRBD1
TGTGCCAGCGCTAAGGGGGCTTTTCAGCCCCAGCATTTT
CASAKGAFQPQHF
>TRBJ2-3|TRBV5-1|NA|NA
TGCGCCAGCAGCCGCGCGGGACAAACACCTTTCACAGATACGCAGTATTTT
CASSRAGQTPFTDTQYF
>TRBJ2-2|TRBV13|NA|TRBD1
TGTGCCAGCAGCTCCACTTGGACAGGATGGGAAAATCTGAACACCGGGGAGCTGTTTTTT
CASSSTWTGWENLNTGELFF
>TRBJ2-7|TRBV5-4|many|NA
TGTGCCAGCAGCTCCGGACTCACGAAGGTAGGCGAGCAGTACTTC
CASSSGLTKVGEQYF
>TRBJ2-5|TRBV15|once|NA
TGTGCCACCAGCACCGGTGGGGGAGAGACCCAGTACTTC
CATSTGGGETQYF
>TRBJ2-1|TRBV11-3|NA|TRBD1
TGTGCCAGCAGCTTTGGGGACAGGGAGAATGAGCAGTTCTTC
CASSFGDRENEQFF
>TRBJ2-1|TRBV7-9|NA|TRBD2
TGTGCCAGCAGCTTAGGCGGGAGTGCGGGAAATGAGCAGTTCTTC
CASSLGGSAGNEQFF
>TRBJ2-5|TRBV28|once|TRBD1
TGTGCCAGCAGTACGACAGGGCGGCAAATGAAGACCCAGTACTTC
CASSTTGRQMKTQYF
>TRBJ2-3|TRBV6-6|NA|NA
TGTGCCAGCAGTCGACAGTTTGGGAGCACAGATACGCAGTATTTT
CASSRQFGSTDTQYF
>TRBJ2-5|TRBV5-1|NA|NA
TGCGCCAGCAGCGGGGGGGCCCCCCAGGAGACCCAGTACTTC
CASSGGAPQETQYF
>TRBJ2-3|TRBV27|NA|NA
TGTGCCAGTACACATGACGGGCGAGCAGATACGCAGTATTTT
CASTHDGRADTQYF
>TRBJ2-3|TRBV7-3|NA|NA
TGTGCCAGCAGCTTCCGTGGGCCCACAGATACGCAGTATTTT
CASSFRGPTDTQYF
>TRBJ1-6|TRBV19|NA|TRBD1
TGTGCCAGTAGCCCGACAGGGCGGCTTAATAATTCACCCCTCCACTTT
CASSPTGRLNNSPLHF
>TRBJ2-5|TRBV5-6|NA|TRBD1
TGTGCCAGCAGCAAGGGACAGGGGGCAGGGGAGACCCAGTACTTC
CASSKGQGAGETQYF
>TRBJ2-7|TRBV4-3|NA|NA
TGCGCCAGCAGCCAAGAAGGGGGAGTGGCCTACGAGCAGTACTTC
CASSQEGGVAYEQYF
>TRBJ1-1|TRBV11-2|NA|NA
TGTGCCAGCAGCTTTGGGGAGAGGGCTGAAGCTTTCTTT
CASSFGERAEAFF
>TRBJ2-2|TRBV2|once|NA
TGTGCCAGCAGCCCTGGTAGGGCGAACACCGGGGAGCTGTTTTTT
CASSPGRANTGELFF
>TRBJ1-1|TRBV5-1|few|NA
TGCGCCAGCAGCTTACAACAGGGATGGAACACTGAAGCTTTCTTT
CASSLQQGWNTEAFF
>TRBJ1-1|TRBV10-1|few|NA
TGCGCCAGCAGTGATGGTTTGAACACTGAAGCTTTCTTT
CASSDGLNTEAFF
>TRBJ1-5|TRBV7-2|NA|TRBD1
TGTGCCAGCAGCCCTGGACAGGGGAGTCAGCCCCAGCATTTT
CASSPGQGSQPQHF
>TRBJ2-7|TRBV5-1|few|TRBD2
TGCGCCAGCAGCTTGGTAGCTAGCGGAACCTACGAGCAGTACTTC
CASSLVASGTYEQYF
>TRBJ2-5|TRBV12-5|NA|NA
TGTGCTAGTGGTTTGTGGACCTGGTACCAAGAGACCCAGTACTTC
CASGLWTWYQETQYF
>TRBJ2-7|TRBV6-1|NA|TRBD2
TGTGCCAGCAGGGGGACTAGCCTATGGGAGCAGTACTTC
CASRGTSLWEQYF
>TRBJ2-1|TRBV6-1|many|NA
TGTGCCAGCAGGGCAGGGGTAGGTGAGCAGTTCTTC
CASRAGVGEQFF
>TRBJ2-5|TRBV7-2|NA|NA
TGTGCCAGCAGCTTCGTGTATCGGGAGACCCAGTACTTC
CASSFVYRETQYF
>TRBJ1-1|TRBV27|NA|NA
TGTGCCAGCAGTTTATCCGGGGGAAACACTGAAGCTTTCTTT
CASSLSGGNTEAFF
>TRBJ2-1|TRBV7-6|NA|TRBD1
TGTGCCAGCAGCATAAACTCAGGGGGCGCAAAGAATGAGCAGTTCTTC
CASSINSGGAKNEQFF
>TRBJ2-5|TRBV5-1|NA|TRBD2
TGCGCCAGCAGCTTACAGGGACTAGCGGGAGGAGGAGAGACCCAGTACTTC
CASSLQGLAGGGETQYF
>TRBJ2-7|TRBV21-1|NA|NA
TGTGCCAGCAGCAAATCTCTAGCGGGATTCTACGAGCAGTACTTC
CASSKSLAGFYEQYF
>TRBJ1-5|TRBV5-5|NA|NA
TGTGCCAGCAGCCTGGGTCCCTATTATAGCAATCAGCCCCAGCATTTT
CASSLGPYYSNQPQHF
>TRBJ1-2|TRBV7-2|NA|NA
TGTGCCAGCAGCTTCGGGAACTATGGCTACACCTTC
CASSFGNYGYTF
>TRBJ2-3|TRBV6-5|NA|TRBD1
TGTGCCAGCAGTACCGGGACAGGGGGAGATACGCAGTATTTT
CASSTGTGGDTQYF
>TRBJ2-5|TRBV7-7|NA|NA
TGTGCTAGCAGCTTAGCGACAGGATGGGAGACCCAGTACTTC
CASSLATGWETQYF
>TRBJ1-1|TRBV9|NA|TRBD1
TGTGCCAGCAGCGTAGCTACGAGTGGGTGGGGACAGGGTGACACTGAAGCTTTCTTT
CASSVATSGWGQGDTEAFF
>TRBJ2-2|TRBV29-1|NA|TRBD1
TGCAGCGTTGGAGGGGGCTCGGGCGGGGAGCTGTTTTTT
CSVGGGSGGELFF
>TRBJ2-1|TRBV29-1|NA|TRBD2
TGCAGCGTTGGGACTAGCGGGGGTGGGAATGAGCAGTTCTTC
CSVGTSGGGNEQFF
>TRBJ2-3|TRBV5-1|NA|NA
TGCGCCAGCAGCTTGGCCACTGGGGCTGGCACAGATACGCAGTATTTT
CASSLATGAGTDTQYF
>TRBJ1-6|TRBV18|NA|TRBD1
TGTGCCAGCTCACCGCAACAGGGGGCAGAATCACCCCTCCACTTT
CASSPQQGAESPLHF
>TRBJ1-2|TRBV4-1|NA|TRBD1
TGCGCCAGCAGCCGGATATTCCGGGACAGCGAATTCGAAGGCTACACCTTC
CASSRIFRDSEFEGYTF
>TRBJ1-3|TRBV5-1|NA|TRBD1
TGCGCCAGCAGCTTGCTGACAGGGCCGGTTGGAAACACCATATATTTT
CASSLLTGPVGNTIYF
>TRBJ2-7|TRBV28|NA|TRBD1
TGTGCCAGCAGAGCGACAGGGAACTCCTACGAGCAGTACTTC
CASRATGNSYEQYF
>TRBJ2-1|TRBV4-3|NA|TRBD2
TGCGCCAGCAGCAAGGCACTAGCGGGAGGCGGGCCCAATGAGCAGTTCTTC
CASSKALAGGGPNEQFF
>TRBJ2-3|TRBV6-1|NA|NA
TGTGCCAGCAGAACGACAGGCTGGGATACGCAGTATTTT
CASRTTGWDTQYF
>TRBJ2-2|TRBV6-6|NA|NA
TGTGCCAGCAGGGTAGGAGGAGTGTCCGGGGAGCTGTTTTTT
CASRVGGVSGELFF
>TRBJ1-2|TRBV5-1|NA|TRBD1
TGCGCCAGCAGCTTGGGGACAGGGTCAACAGGCTACACCTTC
CASSLGTGSTGYTF